Reported below is one T cell receptor beta chain. The data were taken from a study of blood T cell repertoires in COVID-19. CDR1 SQVTM and CDR2 ANQGSEA come from the germline V gene. There are 13 residues in the CDR3. Between the trimmed V and J ends, which lost 8 bases and 7 bases, there was a span of 17 bases. Those enrolled in Seattle joined during active infection and were followed longitudinally afterward. The table came from immunoSEQ multiplex PCR; TCRdb's copy has only in-frame clones and leaves some out. The sample contains hundreds of thousands of clones, about 89% of which appear only once.

This sequence originates from a woman in her fifties or sixties with COVID-19, enrolled during active disease. The chain combines TRBV29-1 with TRBJ1-4; D is perhaps TRBD1 (6 bases). Sequencing was performed on peripheral blood. The CDR3 coding sequence is TGCAGCTTCTCCAGGGGCGGATCTGAAAAACTGTTTTTT. This codes for CSFSRGGSEKLFF.